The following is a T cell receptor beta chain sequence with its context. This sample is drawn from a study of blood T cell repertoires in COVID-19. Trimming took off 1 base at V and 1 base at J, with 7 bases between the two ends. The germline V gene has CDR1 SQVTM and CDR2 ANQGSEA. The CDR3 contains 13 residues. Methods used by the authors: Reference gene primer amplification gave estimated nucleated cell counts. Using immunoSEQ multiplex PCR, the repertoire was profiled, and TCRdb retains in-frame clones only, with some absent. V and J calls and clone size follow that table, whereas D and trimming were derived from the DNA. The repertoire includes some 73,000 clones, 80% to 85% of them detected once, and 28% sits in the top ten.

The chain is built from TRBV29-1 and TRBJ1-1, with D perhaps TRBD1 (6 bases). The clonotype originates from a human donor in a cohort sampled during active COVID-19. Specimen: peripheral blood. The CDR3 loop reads CSVEAGANTEAFF. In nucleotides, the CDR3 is TGCAGCGTTGAAGCAGGGGCGAACACTGAAGCTTTCTTT.